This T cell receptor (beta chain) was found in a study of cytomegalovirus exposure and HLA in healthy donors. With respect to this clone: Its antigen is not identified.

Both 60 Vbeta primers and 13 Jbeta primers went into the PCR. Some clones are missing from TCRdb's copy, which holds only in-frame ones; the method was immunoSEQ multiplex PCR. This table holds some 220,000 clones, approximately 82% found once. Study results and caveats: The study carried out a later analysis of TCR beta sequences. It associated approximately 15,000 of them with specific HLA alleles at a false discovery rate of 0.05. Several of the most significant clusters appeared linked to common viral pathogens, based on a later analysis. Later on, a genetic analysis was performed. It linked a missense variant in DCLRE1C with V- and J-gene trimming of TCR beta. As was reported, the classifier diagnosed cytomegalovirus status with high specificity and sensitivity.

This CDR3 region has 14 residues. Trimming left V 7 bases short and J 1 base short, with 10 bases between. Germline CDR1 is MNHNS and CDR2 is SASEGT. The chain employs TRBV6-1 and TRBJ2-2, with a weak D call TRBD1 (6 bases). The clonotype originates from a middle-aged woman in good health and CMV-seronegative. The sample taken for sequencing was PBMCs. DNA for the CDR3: TGTGCCAGCACTGGGGGCTGGAACACCGGGGAGCTGTTTTTT. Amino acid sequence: CASTGGWNTGELFF.